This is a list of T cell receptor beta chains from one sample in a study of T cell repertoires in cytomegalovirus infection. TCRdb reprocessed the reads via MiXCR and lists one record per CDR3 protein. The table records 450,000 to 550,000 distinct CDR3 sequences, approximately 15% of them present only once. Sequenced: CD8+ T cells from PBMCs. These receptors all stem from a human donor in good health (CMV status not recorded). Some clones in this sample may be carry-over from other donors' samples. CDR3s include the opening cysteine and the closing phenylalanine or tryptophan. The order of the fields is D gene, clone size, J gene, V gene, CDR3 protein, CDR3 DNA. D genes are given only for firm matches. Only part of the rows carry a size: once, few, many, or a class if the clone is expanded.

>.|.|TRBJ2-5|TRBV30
CAWRVPGTQETQYF
TGTGCCTGGAGGGTCCCAGGGACCCAAGAGACCCAGTACTTC
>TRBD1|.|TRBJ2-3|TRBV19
CASSIAHRGDTDTQYF
TGTGCCAGTAGTATAGCCCACAGGGGGGACACAGATACGCAGTATTTT
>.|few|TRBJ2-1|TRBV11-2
CASSLAYPSGSYNEQFF
TGTGCCAGCAGCTTAGCTTACCCAAGCGGGTCCTACAATGAGCAGTTCTTC
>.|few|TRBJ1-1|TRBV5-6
CASSPGGFLNTEAFF
TGTGCCAGCAGCCCGGGGGGATTCTTGAACACTGAAGCTTTCTTT
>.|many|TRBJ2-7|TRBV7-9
CASSGTGNSYEQYF
TGTGCCAGCAGCGGGACGGGGAACTCCTACGAGCAGTACTTC
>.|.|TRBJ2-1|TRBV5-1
CASRYAGSSYNEQFF
TGCGCCAGCCGCTACGCGGGGAGCTCCTACAATGAGCAGTTCTTC
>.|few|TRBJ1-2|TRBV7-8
CASSIRTDYGYTF
TGTGCCAGCAGCATAAGGACAGACTATGGCTACACCTTC
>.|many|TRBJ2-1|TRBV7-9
CASSTPTGSSYNEQFF
TGTGCCAGCAGCACCCCGACAGGCAGCTCCTACAATGAGCAGTTCTTC
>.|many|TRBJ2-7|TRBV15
CATSDSDGLSYEQYF
TGTGCCACCAGCGATAGTGACGGACTCTCCTACGAGCAGTACTTC
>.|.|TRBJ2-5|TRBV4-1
CASSQPRETQYF
TGCGCCAGCAGCCAACCGCGAGAGACCCAGTACTTC
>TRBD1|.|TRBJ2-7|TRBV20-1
CSAPEGGTGGGSEQYF
TGCAGTGCCCCTGAGGGCGGGACAGGGGGCGGGAGCGAGCAGTACTTC
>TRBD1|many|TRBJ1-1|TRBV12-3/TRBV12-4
CASSVNRGNTEAFF
TGTGCCAGCAGCGTGAACAGGGGGAACACTGAAGCTTTCTTT
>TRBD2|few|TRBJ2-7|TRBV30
CAWNGGREYEQYF
TGTGCCTGGAACGGCGGGAGGGAATACGAGCAGTACTTC
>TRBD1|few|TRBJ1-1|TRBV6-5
CASSYRTGGEDTEAFF
TGTGCCAGCAGTTACCGGACAGGGGGCGAGGACACTGAAGCTTTCTTT